This TCR beta chain is from a study of blood T cell repertoires in COVID-19. Overall study context: The origin of the acute and convalescent COVID-19 samples was the United States, Italy and Spain.

Under the authors' procedure: Amplification with reference gene primers provided the estimates of nucleated cell counts. TCRdb's copy holds only in-frame clones and misses some; the assay was immunoSEQ multiplex PCR. V, J and clone size reflect that table, while D and trimming were determined from the DNA. The sample lists almost 80,000 clones, over 75% occurring once. The CDR3 covers 13 residues. Trimming removed 3 bases at V and 4 bases at J, with 10 bases between. From germline, CDR1 is SGHTA and CDR2 FQGNSA. The chain recombines TRBV7-2 with TRBJ2-7, with D possibly TRBD2 on 6 matching bases. The sequenced sample consisted of peripheral blood. The TCR comes from a woman of 80 years or more with acute or convalescent COVID-19. CDR3 sequence reads: CASSLRGGYEQYF. In DNA form, the CDR3 reads TGTGCCAGCAGCTTGCGGGGCGGATACGAGCAGTACTTC. The full variable domain, with the rest looked up from reference TRBV7-2 and TRBJ2-7, is GAGVSQSPSNKVTEKGKDVELRCDPISGHTALYWYRQSLGQGLEFLIYFQGNSAPDKSGLPSDRFSAERTGGSVSTLTIQRTQQEDSAVYLCASSLRGGYEQYFGPGTRLTVT.